The rows below give T cell receptor beta chains drawn from one sample of a study of high-grade serous ovarian cancer treatment subgroups. TCRdb's table, derived via immunoSEQ multiplex PCR, lists solely in-frame clones and lacks some. The sample lists approximately 6,200 clones; around 75% were seen once. The sequenced sample consisted of tumor tissue. Receptor source: a human donor with high-grade serous ovarian cancer. Both conserved end residues are trimmed from each CDR3. Each record gives: clone size, V gene, CDR3 protein. For some rows the clone size is stated as once, few or many, or as a class when expanded; others skip it.

clone size: NA; V gene: TRBV19; CDR3 protein: ASSIRPGQAGIY
clone size: NA; V gene: TRBV5-1; CDR3 protein: ASSLDPDSPNYGYT
clone size: NA; V gene: TRBV9; CDR3 protein: ASSVGFSNQPQH
clone size: NA; V gene: TRBV18; CDR3 protein: ASSPGVAGTYEQY
clone size: NA; V gene: TRBV4-3; CDR3 protein: ASSQDERSRAEAF
clone size: few; V gene: TRBV5-1; CDR3 protein: ASKGLGEDTQY
clone size: NA; V gene: TRBV28; CDR3 protein: ASSPPGQPSYEQY
clone size: NA; V gene: TRBV5-1; CDR3 protein: ASSLSTGPYGYT
clone size: NA; V gene: TRBV27; CDR3 protein: ASRSPSGPNNEQF
clone size: NA; V gene: TRBV4-2; CDR3 protein: ASSQYGSNTGELF
clone size: few; V gene: TRBV5-5; CDR3 protein: ASSPYDSPQAEAF
clone size: NA; V gene: TRBV7-9; CDR3 protein: ASSRSPTMAGELF
clone size: NA; V gene: TRBV7-2; CDR3 protein: ASSLAASQAHSPLH
clone size: few; V gene: TRBV18; CDR3 protein: ASSPRGDSNQPQH
clone size: NA; V gene: TRBV6-5; CDR3 protein: ASSPLKGNEQF
clone size: NA; V gene: TRBV4-1; CDR3 protein: ASSQDWPGGSYEQY
clone size: NA; V gene: TRBV30; CDR3 protein: AWSESDNEQF
clone size: NA; V gene: TRBV5-1; CDR3 protein: ASSLGSSNEKLF
clone size: once; V gene: TRBV7-9; CDR3 protein: ASSGQYNEQF
clone size: NA; V gene: TRBV19; CDR3 protein: ASSIPGTGGVQPQH
clone size: NA; V gene: TRBV30; CDR3 protein: AWNQGAHEQY
clone size: NA; V gene: TRBV30; CDR3 protein: AWSRGSNQPQH
clone size: NA; V gene: TRBV7-2; CDR3 protein: ASSLGTGGKQETQY
clone size: once; V gene: TRBV30; CDR3 protein: AWSRRGLDTGELF